Listed below are T cell receptor beta chains from one sample, sequenced in a study of PD-1 blockade in classical Hodgkin lymphoma. The protocol was immunoSEQ multiplex PCR, while the TCRdb copy is restricted to in-frame clones and leaves out a portion. The sample yields approximately 15,000 clones, about four fifths seen once. The sample here was peripheral blood mononuclear cells (PBMCs), taken at baseline. Receptors were obtained from a human donor with classical Hodgkin lymphoma. Both conserved end residues are part of each CDR3. The order of the fields is CDR3 protein, CDR3 DNA, J gene, clone size, V gene, D gene. The D gene is left open where the match is weak. Not every row has a clone size; where given, it reads once, few, many or a size class.

CDR3 protein: CASSRGLGNLSGNTIYF
CDR3 DNA: TGTGCCAGCAGCCGTGGGCTGGGGAACCTCTCTGGAAACACCATATATTTT
J gene: TRBJ1-3
clone size: NA
V gene: TRBV14
D gene: NA

CDR3 protein: CASSLAASGGPRNEQFF
CDR3 DNA: TGCGCCAGCAGCTTGGCCGCGTCGGGGGGGCCACGGAATGAGCAGTTCTTC
J gene: TRBJ2-1
clone size: NA
V gene: TRBV5-1
D gene: TRBD2

CDR3 protein: CASSTRYSSSGANVLTF
CDR3 DNA: TGTGCCAGCAGCACTCGTTACAGCTCCTCTGGGGCCAACGTCCTGACTTTC
J gene: TRBJ2-6
clone size: NA
V gene: TRBV9
D gene: NA

CDR3 protein: CASSFTPLSSGNTIYF
CDR3 DNA: TGTGCCAGCAGCTTCACCCCCTTGAGCTCTGGAAACACCATATATTTT
J gene: TRBJ1-3
clone size: few
V gene: TRBV7-9
D gene: NA

CDR3 protein: CASSLFGGPNTEAFF
CDR3 DNA: TGTGCCAGCAGCTTATTCGGGGGCCCGAACACTGAAGCTTTCTTT
J gene: TRBJ1-1
clone size: NA
V gene: TRBV7-2
D gene: NA

CDR3 protein: CASSPQQLGSSGNTIYF
CDR3 DNA: TGTGCCAGCTCACCCCAACAGTTGGGAAGTTCTGGAAACACCATATATTTT
J gene: TRBJ1-3
clone size: NA
V gene: TRBV18
D gene: NA

CDR3 protein: CASSLQGAAGANVLTF
CDR3 DNA: TGTGCCAGCAGCTTACAGGGGGCGGCTGGGGCCAACGTCCTGACTTTC
J gene: TRBJ2-6
clone size: NA
V gene: TRBV7-8
D gene: TRBD1

CDR3 protein: CASSLKQGTGELFF
CDR3 DNA: TGTGCCAGCAGCCTAAAACAGGGAACCGGGGAGCTGTTTTTT
J gene: TRBJ2-2
clone size: NA
V gene: TRBV7-2
D gene: NA

CDR3 protein: CASSNTGRLTEAFF
CDR3 DNA: TGTGCCAGTAGTAATACAGGGCGGCTCACTGAAGCTTTCTTT
J gene: TRBJ1-1
clone size: NA
V gene: TRBV19
D gene: NA

CDR3 protein: CASSPPRGISYEQYF
CDR3 DNA: TGTGCCAGCAGCCCTCCCCGGGGTATCTCCTACGAGCAGTACTTC
J gene: TRBJ2-7
clone size: NA
V gene: TRBV2
D gene: NA

CDR3 protein: CASSDSTRAPETQYF
CDR3 DNA: TGCGCCAGCAGTGATTCCACCCGGGCCCCAGAGACCCAGTACTTC
J gene: TRBJ2-5
clone size: once
V gene: TRBV10-1
D gene: NA

CDR3 protein: CASSYQGSGTEAFF
CDR3 DNA: TGTGCCAGCAGTTACCAGGGATCGGGCACTGAAGCTTTCTTT
J gene: TRBJ1-1
clone size: NA
V gene: TRBV6-5
D gene: NA

CDR3 protein: CASRGVSTNTEAFF
CDR3 DNA: TGTGCCAGCAGAGGGGTATCCACGAACACTGAAGCTTTCTTT
J gene: TRBJ1-1
clone size: NA
V gene: TRBV2
D gene: NA

CDR3 protein: CASSEGRGGLLETQYF
CDR3 DNA: TGTGCCAGCAGTGAAGGGCGGGGGGGCCTCCTGGAGACCCAGTACTTC
J gene: TRBJ2-5
clone size: NA
V gene: TRBV2
D gene: TRBD2

CDR3 protein: CASSEAGISSGELFF
CDR3 DNA: TGCGCCAGCAGTGAGGCAGGGATAAGTTCCGGGGAGCTGTTTTTT
J gene: TRBJ2-2
clone size: NA
V gene: TRBV10-1
D gene: NA

CDR3 protein: CASSQGQAVVQFF
CDR3 DNA: TGCGCCAGCAGCCAAGGACAAGCCGTTGTGCAGTTCTTC
J gene: TRBJ2-1
clone size: NA
V gene: TRBV4-1
D gene: NA

CDR3 protein: CASSSRDSINYGYTF
CDR3 DNA: TGTGCCAGCAGTTCCCGGGACAGTATAAACTATGGCTACACCTTC
J gene: TRBJ1-2
clone size: once
V gene: TRBV27
D gene: TRBD1

CDR3 protein: CASSLGMVNYGYTF
CDR3 DNA: TGTGCCAGCAGCTTAGGGATGGTAAACTATGGCTACACCTTC
J gene: TRBJ1-2
clone size: NA
V gene: TRBV7-2
D gene: NA

CDR3 protein: CASSRWTSGGTDTQYF
CDR3 DNA: TGTGCCAGCAGCCGGTGGACTAGCGGGGGAACAGATACGCAGTATTTT
J gene: TRBJ2-3
clone size: NA
V gene: TRBV7-6
D gene: TRBD2

CDR3 protein: CASSLSRPLNYGYTF
CDR3 DNA: TGTGCCAGCAGTTTATCCAGGCCGCTTAACTATGGCTACACCTTC
J gene: TRBJ1-2
clone size: NA
V gene: TRBV27
D gene: NA

CDR3 protein: CASSPLRGGGIDTQYF
CDR3 DNA: TGTGCCAGCAGCCCCCTGCGGGGGGGCGGTATAGATACGCAGTATTTT
J gene: TRBJ2-3
clone size: NA
V gene: TRBV7-2
D gene: TRBD2

CDR3 protein: CASSLAGGGYEQYF
CDR3 DNA: TGTGCCAGCAGCTTGGCCGGCGGTGGCTACGAGCAGTACTTC
J gene: TRBJ2-7
clone size: NA
V gene: TRBV5-5
D gene: NA

CDR3 protein: CASSLGGVYEQYF
CDR3 DNA: TGTGCCAGCAGCTTGGGAGGAGTCTACGAGCAGTACTTC
J gene: TRBJ2-7
clone size: NA
V gene: TRBV5-6
D gene: NA

CDR3 protein: CASSPTTGAGEKLFF
CDR3 DNA: TGTGCCAGTAGCCCTACCACAGGGGCTGGCGAAAAACTGTTTTTT
J gene: TRBJ1-4
clone size: NA
V gene: TRBV19
D gene: TRBD1

CDR3 protein: CASSEFGPTNEKLFF
CDR3 DNA: TGTGCCAGCAGTGAATTTGGACCAACTAATGAAAAACTGTTTTTT
J gene: TRBJ1-4
clone size: NA
V gene: TRBV25-1
D gene: NA

CDR3 protein: CASRGPFNYGYTF
CDR3 DNA: TGTGCCAGCAGAGGGCCGTTTAACTATGGCTACACCTTC
J gene: TRBJ1-2
clone size: once
V gene: TRBV28
D gene: NA

CDR3 protein: CASSYSGDGLYEQFF
CDR3 DNA: TGTGCCAGCAGTTACTCTGGGGACGGACTCTATGAGCAGTTCTTC
J gene: TRBJ2-1
clone size: NA
V gene: TRBV6-5
D gene: NA

CDR3 protein: CASSLTGTAGEKLFF
CDR3 DNA: TGTGCCAGCAGCCTAACCGGGACAGCCGGAGAAAAACTGTTTTTT
J gene: TRBJ1-4
clone size: NA
V gene: TRBV7-2
D gene: TRBD1

CDR3 protein: CASRVTLSYEQYF
CDR3 DNA: TGTGCCAGCAGAGTGACACTTTCCTACGAGCAGTACTTC
J gene: TRBJ2-7
clone size: NA
V gene: TRBV2
D gene: NA

CDR3 protein: CADAGGITDTQYF
CDR3 DNA: TGTGCGGACGCGGGGGGAATTACAGATACGCAGTATTTT
J gene: TRBJ2-3
clone size: NA
V gene: TRBV2
D gene: TRBD2

CDR3 protein: CASSLAGGVNEQFF
CDR3 DNA: TGCGCCAGCAGCCTAGCGGGGGGGGTCAATGAGCAGTTCTTC
J gene: TRBJ2-1
clone size: NA
V gene: TRBV4-1
D gene: TRBD2

CDR3 protein: CALCCRGTYNSPLHF
CDR3 DNA: TGTGCCCTATGCTGCAGGGGGACCTATAATTCACCCCTCCACTTT
J gene: TRBJ1-6
clone size: few
V gene: TRBV10-3
D gene: TRBD1

CDR3 protein: CASSIDGANYGYTF
CDR3 DNA: TGTGCCAGTAGTATTGACGGAGCAAACTATGGCTACACCTTC
J gene: TRBJ1-2
clone size: NA
V gene: TRBV19
D gene: NA

CDR3 protein: CASSLSDYNEQFF
CDR3 DNA: TGTGCCAGCAGCTTATCGGACTACAATGAGCAGTTCTTC
J gene: TRBJ2-1
clone size: once
V gene: TRBV7-8
D gene: NA

CDR3 protein: CASSLGQGGQPQHF
CDR3 DNA: TGTGCCAGCAGCTTAGGGCAGGGTGGTCAGCCCCAGCATTTT
J gene: TRBJ1-5
clone size: few
V gene: TRBV7-9
D gene: NA

CDR3 protein: CASSSGQDYGYTF
CDR3 DNA: TGTGCCAGCAGCTCAGGTCAGGACTATGGCTACACCTTC
J gene: TRBJ1-2
clone size: NA
V gene: TRBV14
D gene: NA

CDR3 protein: CASFPQGMGEAFF
CDR3 DNA: TGTGCCAGCTTCCCCCAGGGCATGGGTGAAGCTTTCTTT
J gene: TRBJ1-1
clone size: NA
V gene: TRBV28
D gene: NA

CDR3 protein: CSACPQGNGELFF
CDR3 DNA: TGCAGCGCTTGTCCACAGGGGAACGGGGAGCTGTTTTTT
J gene: TRBJ2-2
clone size: NA
V gene: TRBV29-1
D gene: TRBD1

CDR3 protein: CASSLWGGSEQYF
CDR3 DNA: TGTGCCAGCAGTTTATGGGGGGGAAGCGAGCAGTACTTC
J gene: TRBJ2-7
clone size: NA
V gene: TRBV27
D gene: TRBD2

CDR3 protein: CASSYEQRPGGNEQFF
CDR3 DNA: TGTGCCAGCAGTTACGAGCAGCGGCCGGGAGGGAATGAGCAGTTCTTC
J gene: TRBJ2-1
clone size: NA
V gene: TRBV6-5
D gene: TRBD2

CDR3 protein: CASSNHRNTEAFF
CDR3 DNA: TGTGCCAGCAGCAACCACCGGAACACTGAAGCTTTCTTT
J gene: TRBJ1-1
clone size: NA
V gene: TRBV21-1
D gene: NA